The entry that follows covers one T cell receptor (beta chain) sequence. Its antigen target is currently unknown. Base-call qualities are not available, and no considerably larger clone is one nucleotide away. The collaborating institutions used their own protocols to collect whole blood in K2EDTA tubes. Collaborator samples were shipped for TCRbeta analysis as frozen whole blood, isolated PBMCs, or DNA extracted from either sample type. This entry is derived from a study of blood T cell repertoires in COVID-19 (dated by TCRdb to 2018 to 2021). Background on the whole study: Collaborator samples came from the United States, Italy and Spain and covered acute and convalescent phases of COVID-19. The repertoires were released in a freely available public database intended as a resource for research on the immune response to SARS-CoV-2. The prospective study material was composed of cDNA or gDNA derived from T cells, B-cell-depleted T cells, or PBMCs. Where available, HLA class I and class II types were taken from metadata supplied by the sample provider and were not determined by assay-based typing. The samples were drawn from the first 160 participants of the ongoing ImmuneRACE study and from 950 to 1,500 subjects provided by 6 global collaborators. Nearly every sample came with metadata listing a de-identified subject ID, COVID-19 status, age in years and sex. The dataset comprised deeply sampled blood TCRbeta repertoires from subjects exposed to, actively infected with, or recovered from COVID-19.

TCRbeta CDR3 regions were amplified from genomic DNA using the immunoSEQ Assay, a bias-controlled multiplex PCR. As for the authors' bioinformatics: Nucleated cell counts per sample were estimated from amplification of reference gene primers within the assay. To quantify the absolute abundance of each unique TCRbeta CDR3 rearrangement, sequence reads were collapsed and filtered. Productive Simpson clonality was computed per sample as the square root of Simpson's diversity index over productive rearrangements. This immuneACCESS table, as held by TCRdb, lists in-frame sequences with V and J called but not all clones. Of the missing ones, under half trace to an unresolved V gene in checked studies; the others have no known cause. V and J calls and clone size are given by that table; D and trimming were obtained from the DNA. Here the sample has about 130,000 clones; 65% to 90% occur a single time. The top ten clones comprise approximately 6.6% of the sample.

As encoded in the germline V gene, CDR1 is SGHTA while CDR2 is FQGNSA. From the cysteine up to the phenylalanine, the CDR3 has a length of 17 residues. This entry keeps only the CDR3 DNA: 51 bases, framed from base 1. V loses 3 bases of germline sequence and J loses 2 bases, and the interval between the two ends is 16 bases. What the authors observed across the whole study: The quantity of clinical and demographic metadata differed by source and by participant and was supplied without curation.

This TCR was sampled from a man older than 75 with active or convalescent COVID-19. Sequencing was performed on peripheral blood. The chain was built from TRBV7-2 and TRBJ1-4, with the D segment identity uncertain. The base sequence is TGTGCCAGCAGCTTTAATGCCCGCGGTGGGACTAATGAAAAACTGTTTTTT. Translated, this is CASSFNARGGTNEKLFF.